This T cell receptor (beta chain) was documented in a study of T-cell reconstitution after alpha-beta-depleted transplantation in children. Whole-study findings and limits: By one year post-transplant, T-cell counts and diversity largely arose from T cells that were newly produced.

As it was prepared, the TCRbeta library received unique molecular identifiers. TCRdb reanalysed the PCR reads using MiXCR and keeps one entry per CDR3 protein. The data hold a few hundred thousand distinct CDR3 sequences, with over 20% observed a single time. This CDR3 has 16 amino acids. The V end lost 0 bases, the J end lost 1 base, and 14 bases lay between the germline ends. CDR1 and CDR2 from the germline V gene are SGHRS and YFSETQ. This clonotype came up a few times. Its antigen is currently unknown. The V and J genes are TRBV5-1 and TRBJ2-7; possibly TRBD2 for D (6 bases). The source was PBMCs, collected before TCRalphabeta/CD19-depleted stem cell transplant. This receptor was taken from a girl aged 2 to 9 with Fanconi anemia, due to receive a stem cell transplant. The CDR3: CASSLVPGVRSYEQYF. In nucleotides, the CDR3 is TGCGCCAGCAGCTTGGTTCCGGGGGTTAGGTCCTACGAGCAGTACTTC. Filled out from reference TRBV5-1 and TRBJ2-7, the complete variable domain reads KAGVTQTPRYLIKTRGQQVTLSCSPISGHRSVSWYQQTPGQGLQFLFEYFSETQRNKGNFPGRFSGRQFSNSRSEMNVSTLELGDSALYLCASSLVPGVRSYEQYFGPGTRLTVT.